This TCR beta chain was profiled in a study of cytomegalovirus exposure and HLA in healthy donors. Broader study findings: According to an earlier analysis, most TCR beta V segments yielded productive rearrangements about 87% or about 30% of the time.

The CDR3 loop spans 12 amino acids. Trimming removed 4 bases from V and 8 bases from J, with 9 bases in between. The germline V gene has CDR1 MNHEY and CDR2 SMNVEV (reference sequence). Donors consisted of healthy bone marrow donors. PCR used 60 Vbeta primers and 13 Jbeta primers. Sequencing used immunoSEQ multiplex PCR; TCRdb keeps in-frame clones, though not all of them. The sample consists of around 130,000 clones, 60% to 80% of them appearing once. With regard to this clone: Its target is not known.

Sequencing was carried out using PBMCs. This sequence joins TRBV27 and TRBJ1-5; D uncertain. The TCR comes from a woman aged 60-70 years in good health and CMV-seropositive. The CDR3 region has the DNA TGTGCCAGCAGTTCGCCCGGAGAGCCCCAGCATTTT. It codes for CASSSPGEPQHF.